This T cell receptor (beta chain) was recorded in a study of neoadjuvant anti-PD-1 for oral cavity cancer (TCRdb year 2021). Some background on the complete study: Before undergoing curative-intent surgical resection, most patients got three to four biweekly nivolumab doses at 3 mg/kg. Patients with complete response, partial response or stable disease by RECIST 1.1 were defined as responders, whereas patients with progression were defined as non-responders. Patients who did not progress were given a fourth nivolumab dose at about day 43 and had definitive surgical resection on days 50-56. The parent correlative cohort had 12 to 13 patients and a response rate of over 25%.

Reading the germline V gene gives CDR1 SGHRS and CDR2 YFSETQ. Trimmed from V: 7 bases; trimmed from J: 5 bases; junction bases lacking a gene match: 10. Including the terminal cysteine and phenylalanine, the CDR3 comprises 15 residues. CDR3 DNA is the only sequence kept; it has 45 bases, read in frame from the first base. Read against the paper, the sample's time point label means: after neoadjuvant nivolumab, at surgical resection. Patients were newly diagnosed with stage II-IVA oral cavity squamous cell carcinoma and had received no prior systemic or radiation treatment. The cohort was made up of patients with locally advanced, HPV-negative oral cavity squamous cell carcinoma. No culture maintenance or expansion was done, as the peripheral blood mononuclear cells went straight to analysis. The samples were drawn from a longitudinal correlative study tied to a single-arm phase II trial testing neoadjuvant nivolumab in oral cavity squamous cell carcinoma. Subject-matched pre- and post-treatment PBMCs and tumors from three responders and three non-responders underwent genomic DNA-based TCRbeta sequencing. Peripheral blood mononuclear cells were collected before nivolumab treatment and were collected again after treatment, at the time of surgery. The Maxwell RSC DNA from Cells kit was used to extract genomic DNA from PBMCs.

Overall results and qualifications from the work: Only a few patients per response group were included in the TCR analyses, and the authors called for validation in larger cohorts. Higher pretreatment blood Treg/Th17 ratios correlated with both higher pretreatment blood TCRbeta clonality and lower post-treatment tumor TCRbeta clonality. After neoadjuvant nivolumab, significantly higher T cell clonality (Gini index) was found within PBMCs in non-responders than in responders.

For deep sequencing of PBMC libraries, mostly about 480 ng of input genomic DNA was used, and six replicates were run per sample. TCRbeta libraries were prepared with the immunoSEQ hsTCRbeta kit according to the manufacturer's instructions. Sequencing of the completed libraries took place using an Illumina NovaSeq 6000 S4 flow cell after they had been pooled to 2.5 to 3.5 nM. The paper's processing steps were these. Raw data preprocessing and quality control were performed with the immunoSEQ Analyzer. The analysis was restricted to productive rearrangements, with each unique CDR3 amino acid sequence defining a clonotype. Repertoire clonality was estimated as the Gini-Simpson index, which was computed with the R package tcR. Student's t test was used to compare Gini indices, while Pearson correlation assessed associations with tumor size change. Here the immuneACCESS table is served through TCRdb, limited to in-frame sequences with V and J called. Missing clones are a known gap in these copies; in checked studies unresolved V genes cover under half, and the rest lacks a known reason. V, J and clone size are those of that table, while D and trimming were read from the DNA. The sample data list approximately 13,000 clones, and over 55% of these were observed just once. The top ten constitute 2.5% to 3% of the sample.

To note about this clone: It lacks a known antigen. Base qualities are not recorded, but no much larger clone differs from it by a single base.

The sequence was obtained from a person between 35 and 79 years old with oral cavity squamous cell carcinoma. This specimen was PBMCs, taken after nivolumab (anti-PD-1) treatment. The rearranged chain carries TRBV5-1 and TRBJ2-5; TRBD2 matches 11 bases in the middle. The CDR3 reads CASGYGTSGAETQYF. The bases read TGCGCCAGCGGATACGGGACTAGCGGTGCGGAGACCCAGTACTTC.